This T cell receptor beta chain derives from a study of CD8+CD57+ T cells in acquired aplastic anemia. Genomic DNA was employed as the template in profiling TCR beta VDJ and CDR3. From the reads, TCRdb called clonotypes with MiXCR, one entry per CDR3 protein. This table holds 250,000 to 350,000 distinct CDR3 sequences, approximately 57% found once. This clonotype was counted once. The junction shows a germline mismatch at one end, possibly a read error. Selection for sequencing was limited to patients who had shown CD8+CD57+ cell expansion by flow cytometry. The receptor was derived from a human donor with aplastic anemia. Sequencing input: sorted CD4+, CD8+, or CD8+CD57+ T cells (not recorded which) from PBMCs.

In DNA form, the CDR3 reads TGTGCCAGCAGTTTAACACAGGGTAGCGGGAGCGCTAGCACAGATACGCAGTATTTT. Encoded protein: CASSLTQGSGSASTDTQYF. The chain employs TRBV7-3 and TRBJ2-3, with 9 bases lining up with TRBD2. The CDR3 covers 19 residues. Germline-derived CDR1 and CDR2 are SGHTA and FQGTGA.